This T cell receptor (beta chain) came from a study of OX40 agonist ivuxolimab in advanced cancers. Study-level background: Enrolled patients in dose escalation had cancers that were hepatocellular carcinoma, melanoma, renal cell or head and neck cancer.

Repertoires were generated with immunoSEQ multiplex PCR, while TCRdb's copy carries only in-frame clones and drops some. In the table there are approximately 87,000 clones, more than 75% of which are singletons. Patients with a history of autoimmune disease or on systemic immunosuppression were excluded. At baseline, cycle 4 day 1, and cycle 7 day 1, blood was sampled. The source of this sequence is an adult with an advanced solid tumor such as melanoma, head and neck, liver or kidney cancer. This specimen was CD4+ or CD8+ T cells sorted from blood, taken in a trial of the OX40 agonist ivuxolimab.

The CDR3 sequence: CASSGTDLSGNTIYF. DNA for the CDR3: TGTGCCAGCAGCGGAACAGATCTCTCTGGAAACACCATATATTTT. The chain couples TRBV5-5 to TRBJ1-3; D remains ambiguous. V lost 4 bases and J 0 bases, leaving 11 bases between the germline ends. The CDR3 has 15 residues. Per the germline V gene, CDR1 is SGHKS and CDR2 is YYEKEE (reference sequence).